The entry that follows covers one T cell receptor (beta chain) sequence. This sample is part of a study of blood T cell repertoires in COVID-19. Study information: The samples span acute and convalescent COVID-19 from the United States, Italy and Spain.

V lost 5 bases to trimming and J lost 6 bases; unmatched junction nucleotides: 11. The germline V gene encodes CDR1 MDHEN and CDR2 SYDVKM. This CDR3 is 16 amino acids long. Seattle's enrolled individuals joined amid active infection and were then monitored longitudinally. Per the original methods: By means of reference gene primer amplification, nucleated cell counts were estimated. Sequenced by immunoSEQ multiplex PCR; TCRdb stores in-frame clones only, minus some. V and J calls and clone size follow that table, whereas D and trimming were derived from the DNA. The profile shows under 250,000 clones, 82% of them singletons.

Sequenced: peripheral blood. This clonotype originated in a woman in her sixties or seventies with COVID-19, enrolled during active disease. V is TRBV28 and J is TRBJ2-2; 8 bases map to TRBD1. CDR3 amino acids: CASSQNRGFYPGELFF. For the CDR3, the DNA is TGTGCCAGCAGTCAGAACAGGGGGTTCTATCCCGGGGAGCTGTTTTTT.